One and the same sample provided the 30 T cell receptor beta chains below, sequenced in a study of early T cells in non-severe SARS-CoV-2 infection. TCRdb itself ran the 5' RACE reads through MiXCR, one entry per CDR3 protein. This table holds tens of thousands of distinct CDR3 sequences, more than 9% found once. The sample was whole blood, taken at baseline. The receptors were sampled from an adult who was a healthcare worker with PCR-confirmed SARS-CoV-2 infection or an uninfected control (not recorded which).

This clonotype was seen more than once but under ten times. The chain is built from TRBV27 and TRBJ1-1; no reliable D call. Germline V gives CDR1 MNHEY, CDR2 SMNVEV (reference sequence). The CDR3 sequence is 14 residues long. Trimming took 2 bases from V and 1 from J, leaving 8 bases between them. DNA for the CDR3: TGTGCCAGCAGTTTAGGTATGGGGAACACTGAAGCTTTCTTT. This translates into CASSLGMGNTEAFF.

This chain joins TRBV7-9 and TRBJ2-7; TRBD1 matches at 9 bases. This CDR3 contains 17 residues. Germline CDR1 SEHNR, CDR2 FQNEAQ (reference sequence). V gave up 4 bases and J gave up 2 bases; unmatched junction bases: 12. The CDR3 loop is CASSYRRRQGGPYEQYF. The CDR3 DNA follows: TGTGCCAGCAGCTACCGGAGGAGACAGGGGGGACCCTACGAGCAGTACTTC. The entire variable domain, with the rest obtained from reference TRBV7-9 and TRBJ2-7, is as follows: DTGVSQNPRHKITKRGQNVTFRCDPISEHNRLYWYRQTLGQGPEFLTYFQNEAQLEKSRLLSDRFSAERPKGSFSTLEIQRTEQGDSAMYLCASSYRRRQGGPYEQYFGPGTRLTVT.

There are many counts of this clonotype. CDR3 protein: CASSLRYEQYF. Written as DNA, the CDR3 is TGTGCCAGCAGTTTACGCTACGAGCAGTACTTC. V usage is TRBV28 and J usage is TRBJ2-7; D gene unclear. The CDR3 totals 11 residues. The V gene's germline CDR1 is MDHEN and CDR2 SYDVKM. The ends were cut back, 2 bases at V and 3 bases at J, with 2 bases in the middle.

The chain links TRBV7-3 to TRBJ2-3, with 8 bases fitting TRBD2. The CDR3 runs 15 residues. The V segment lost 5 bases and the J segment 5 bases; nucleotides outside the gene matches: 9. Per germline, CDR1 SGHTA and CDR2 FQGTGA. The DNA of the CDR3 is TGTGCCAGCAGCCCAAGCGGGAGTAAAGTAGATACGCAGTATTTT. Translating gives CASSPSGSKVDTQYF.

In this sample, this clonotype turned up a few times. The rearrangement joins TRBV19 to TRBJ2-2; 14 bases align to TRBD2. Germline V lookup: CDR1 LNHDA, CDR2 SQIVND (reference sequence). The V and J ends lost 8 bases and 5 bases, in that order; junction bases with no gene match: 7. The CDR3 is made up of 16 amino acids. For the CDR3, the DNA is TGTGCCAGTGGGGGACTAGCGGGAGTGGGGACCGGGGAGCTGTTTTTT. Protein: CASGGLAGVGTGELFF.

V usage is TRBV3-1 and J usage is TRBJ2-7; D gene ambiguous. The length of the CDR3 is 15 residues. Per germline, CDR1 LGHDT and CDR2 YNNKEL (reference sequence). V shed 0 bases and J shed 6 bases, with 15 bases lying between them. Here the CDR3 DNA reads TGTGCCAGCAGCCAAGAGTTAGCCCTCCTAGGCGAGCAGTACTTC. It specifies CASSQELALLGEQYF.

The chain carries TRBV6-5 and TRBJ2-2; D is undetermined. Germline assignment: CDR1 MNHEY and CDR2 SVGAGI. The CDR3 runs 12 residues. V was shortened by 7 bases and J by 6 bases, with 9 bases between the two germline ends. The CDR3, as DNA: TGTGCCAGCAAAGGCCATCCCGGGGAGCTGTTTTTT. Translating it yields CASKGHPGELFF.

This clonotype was observed a few times. The V call is TRBV12-5, the J call TRBJ2-5, with D unresolved. The CDR3 consists of 14 residues. Germline CDR1 and CDR2: LGHNT and FRNRAP. Trimming cost V 1 base and J 5 bases, with 11 bases left between them. DNA of the CDR3: TGTGCTAGTGGTTTGGGAATCCGCCCGGAGACCCAGTACTTC. Translating gives CASGLGIRPETQYF.

This chain links TRBV27 with TRBJ2-7, with TRBD2 matching over 14 bases. CDR3 length: 17 residues. Germline V gene data show CDR1 as MNHEY and CDR2 as SMNVEV (reference sequence). V lost 5 bases and J lost 0; bases outside the gene matches: 6. The CDR3 here is CASSPGTSGSRSYEQYF. The CDR3 DNA follows: TGTGCCAGCAGTCCCGGGACTAGCGGGAGTCGCTCCTACGAGCAGTACTTC.

The chain uses TRBV5-6 and TRBJ1-4; D gene ambiguous. The CDR3 spans 14 residues. Trimming removed 2 bases at V and 4 bases at J, with 9 bases between. Germline lookup yields CDR1 SGHDT and CDR2 YYEEEE. The CDR3 DNA reads as TGTGCCAGCAGCTTATTAGGCCTTAATGAAAAACTGTTTTTT. Amino acid sequence: CASSLLGLNEKLFF.

The genes are TRBV6-9 and TRBJ1-1; D unresolved. This CDR3 has 12 amino acids. The V end lost 5 bases, the J end lost 4 bases, and 8 bases lay between the germline ends. CDR1 and CDR2 (germline): MNHGY, SVAAGI. The CDR3, as DNA: TGTGCCAGCAGTACAAAGGGCACTGAAGCTTTCTTT. It yields the protein CASSTKGTEAFF.

Only a few counts were recorded for this clonotype. The rearrangement links TRBV30 to TRBJ2-3; 8 nucleotides align to TRBD1. Germline-derived CDR1 and CDR2 are GTSNPN and SVGIG (reference sequence). V dropped 6 bases and J dropped 8; count of bases not matched to a gene: 16. This CDR3 is built from 15 residues. The CDR3 nucleotides are TGTGCCTGTTTACCAGGACAGGGAAAAGGGGCTACGCAGTATTTT. It yields the protein CACLPGQGKGATQYF.

In its sample, this clonotype was seen a few times. V and J are TRBV12-3 or TRBV12-4 and TRBJ2-4; D is possibly TRBD2 (5 bases). The CDR3 runs to 11 residues. The germline V and J ends were trimmed by 1 base and 13 bases, with 8 bases remaining between them. CDR3: CASSLGTGQYF. In DNA, the CDR3 is TGTGCCAGCAGTTTAGGCACGGGGCAGTACTTC.

This clonotype occurred many times. The CDR3 region has the DNA TGTGCCAGCAGCCCCTCGACTAGCGGTACAAAGCAGTTCTTC. Protein product: CASSPSTSGTKQFF. The J gene is TRBJ2-1, the V gene TRBV27, with 9 bases fitting TRBD2. J lost 11 bases, V lost 6 bases, and 11 bases had no gene match. CDR3 size: 14 residues. CDR1 MNHEY and CDR2 SMNVEV come from the germline V gene (reference sequence).

This clonotype was detected many times. This chain connects TRBV7-7 to TRBJ2-2; 8 bases align to TRBD1. CDR3 size: 15 residues. Germline loops: CDR1 SSHAT, CDR2 FNYEAQ (reference sequence). V shed 5 bases and J 3 bases; nucleotides not matched to a gene: 5. The CDR3 DNA sequence: TGTGCCAGCAGCCCAGACAGGGGCGACACCGGGGAGCTGTTTTTT. It encodes CASSPDRGDTGELFF.

This clonotype was seen only a few times. This chain links TRBV20-1 with TRBJ2-3, with 12 bases that match TRBD2. Per germline, CDR1 DFQATT and CDR2 SNEGSKA (reference sequence). This CDR3 contains 14 residues. V lost 6 bases and J lost 6; bases outside the gene matches: 7. CDR3 coding DNA: TGCAGTGCCCTCAGGACTAGCGGGACGGATACGCAGTATTTT. This gives the protein CSALRTSGTDTQYF.

The J gene is TRBJ2-4, the V gene TRBV20-1, with 10 bases aligning to TRBD2. The germline CDR1 and CDR2 sequences are DFQATT and SNEGSKA (reference sequence). The CDR3 totals 17 residues. This CDR3 is CRAAHFSGGSLGDIQYF. CDR3 DNA sequence: TGCAGAGCTGCTCACTTTAGCGGGGGGTCCTTGGGTGACATTCAGTACTTC.

The chain employs TRBV20-1 and TRBJ1-1, with 7 positions matching TRBD1. Germline V gives CDR1 DFQATT, CDR2 SNEGSKA (reference sequence). The V gene end was trimmed by 5 bases and the J gene end by 1 base; junction bases not matched to a gene: 7. CDR3 length: 14 amino acids. In DNA, the CDR3 is TGCAGTGCTCTACGGGGACAGCAGAACACTGAAGCTTTCTTT. It translates to CSALRGQQNTEAFF.

The chain uses TRBV5-4 and TRBJ1-1; 7 bases align to TRBD1. The junction had 13 bases not matched to a gene; V was cut back by 4 bases and J by 4 bases. The CDR3 runs to 16 residues. Germline assignment: CDR1 SGHNT and CDR2 YYREEE (reference sequence). The CDR3 loop is CASSLRDSWVGTEAFF. In DNA form, the CDR3 reads TGTGCCAGCAGCCTCCGGGACAGTTGGGTTGGCACTGAAGCTTTCTTT.

In this sample, this clonotype turned up a few times. The rearrangement joins TRBV28 to TRBJ2-2; 15 positions agree with TRBD2. The CDR3 is 18 amino acids. Losses at the gene ends were 2 bases for V and 8 bases for J; bases not matched to a gene: 9. Germline CDR1 MDHEN, CDR2 SYDVKM. For the CDR3, the DNA is TGTGCCAGCAGTTTAAGCGGGCCGGGACTAGCGGGAGGAGGGGAGCTGTTTTTT. Its protein is CASSLSGPGLAGGGELFF.

The chain carries TRBV7-8 and TRBJ2-2; TRBD2 might be the D (5 bases). V was pared by 6 bases and J by 2 bases, with 13 bases between. CDR1 and CDR2 (germline): SGHVS, FQNEAQ. The CDR3 extends over 15 amino acids. CDR3 DNA: TGTGCCAGCAGTACTAGGCTACTTAACACCGGGGAGCTGTTTTTT. Protein sequence: CASSTRLLNTGELFF.

This clonotype was seen a few times. The rearrangement links TRBV28 to TRBJ2-2; 10 nucleotides match TRBD2. The CDR3 is made up of 15 amino acids. Germline assignment: CDR1 MDHEN and CDR2 SYDVKM. V was clipped by 6 bases and J by 4 bases; unmatched bases: 5. The CDR3, as DNA: TGTGCCAGCAGCCCAAGCGGGAGGGTCACCGGGGAGCTGTTTTTT. Protein product: CASSPSGRVTGELFF.

This clonotype was picked up a small number of times. The chain is built from TRBV19 and TRBJ2-6; 8 bases map to TRBD1. Trimming at V came to 5 bases and at J to 4 bases, leaving 7 bases not matched to a gene. The CDR3 has 16 residues. Germline V gene data show CDR1 as LNHDA and CDR2 as SQIVND (reference sequence). As DNA, the CDR3 is TGTGCCAGTAGTTTCCAGGGGGCATCCGGGGCCAACGTCCTGACTTTC. Protein product: CASSFQGASGANVLTF.

In this sample, this clonotype turned up a few times. The J gene is TRBJ2-2, the V gene TRBV11-2; 11 positions agree with TRBD2. Germline V CDR1 and CDR2: SGHAT, FQNNGV. The CDR3 has 20 amino acids. V shed 5 bases, J shed 5 bases, and the junction held 19 bases outside the gene matches. CDR3 amino acids: CASSSLRLAGPILLTGELFF. The CDR3 nucleotides read TGTGCCAGCAGCAGTCTGCGACTAGCGGGGCCGATCTTGTTGACCGGGGAGCTGTTTTTT.

This clonotype was seen only a few times. This chain links TRBV20-1 with TRBJ2-3, with 8 bases identical to TRBD2. The CDR3 has 15 amino acids. The junction had 11 bases not matched to a gene; V was cut back by 3 bases and J by 6 bases. CDR1 and CDR2 (germline): DFQATT, SNEGSKA (reference sequence). The CDR3 loop is CSASSPAGVADTQYF. In nucleotides, the CDR3 is TGCAGTGCTAGTAGCCCAGCGGGAGTGGCGGATACGCAGTATTTT.

There are a few counts of this clonotype. This chain links TRBV12-3 or TRBV12-4 with TRBJ1-1; a possible D gene is TRBD1 (5 bases). There are 12 residues in the CDR3. The V gene lost 7 bases and the J gene lost 4 bases, with 10 bases spanning the gap. This chain's CDR3 is CASKGRGTEAFF. The CDR3 nucleotides read TGTGCCAGCAAGGGGCGCGGCACTGAAGCTTTCTTT.

This clonotype was counted only a few times. This chain uses TRBV5-1 with TRBJ2-7; D unresolved. Trimming cost V 4 bases and J 2 bases, with 13 bases left between them. This CDR3 contains 14 residues. Germline values: CDR1 SGHRS, CDR2 YFSETQ. The CDR3 bases are TGCGCCAGCAGCCCTCCAACAGCTACCTACGAGCAGTACTTC. Translation: CASSPPTATYEQYF. Full variable domain (outside the CDR3, taken from reference TRBV5-1 and TRBJ2-7): KAGVTQTPRYLIKTRGQQVTLSCSPISGHRSVSWYQQTPGQGLQFLFEYFSETQRNKGNFPGRFSGRQFSNSRSEMNVSTLELGDSALYLCASSPPTATYEQYFGPGTRLTVT.

The genes are TRBV27 and TRBJ1-2, with D tentatively TRBD1 (6 bases). Germline V lookup: CDR1 MNHEY, CDR2 SMNVEV (reference sequence). V lost 6 bases and J lost 0, with 14 bases in between. CDR3 length: 15 amino acids. CDR3 coding DNA: TGTGCCAGCAGCGAAACAGGGTTAGCTAACTATGGCTACACCTTC. Protein: CASSETGLANYGYTF.

This clonotype was seen a few times. The rearrangement joins TRBV10-3 to TRBJ2-1; 8 nucleotides line up with TRBD2. V lost 3 bases, J lost 6 bases, and 7 bases stayed unmatched. Germline CDR1 and CDR2: ENHRY and SYGVKD. This CDR3 has 15 residues. CDR3 protein: CAISERLGTSNEQFF. In nucleotides, the CDR3 is TGTGCCATCAGTGAACGCCTAGGGACTAGCAATGAGCAGTTCTTC.

This clonotype was counted only a few times. This chain links TRBV5-1 with TRBJ2-4; 10 nucleotides match TRBD1. With 4 bases clipped from V and 6 bases from J, the junction kept 10 bases outside the gene matches. The CDR3 sequence is 16 residues long. Germline V gene lookup returns CDR1 SGHRS and CDR2 YFSETQ. CDR3 in DNA: TGCGCCAGCAGCCACGGACAGGGGGTTGTTGGAAACATTCAGTACTTC. This translates into CASSHGQGVVGNIQYF.